The text below deals with one TCR beta chain. Per the study methods: How many nucleated cells were present was estimated from reference gene primer amplification. Method: immunoSEQ multiplex PCR; TCRdb's copy keeps in-frame clones and lacks some. That table furnishes V, J and clone size, whereas the DNA furnished D and trimming. The table has about 67,000 clones, more than 70% seen once. This sample is drawn from a study of blood T cell repertoires in COVID-19. Across the study: PBMCs, B-cell-depleted T cells, or T cells provided the cDNA or gDNA that made up the material.

The germline V gene encodes CDR1 SNHLY and CDR2 FYNNEI. The CDR3 is 14 amino acids. The J segment lost 4 bases and the V segment lost 3 bases, leaving 5 bases of the junction unmatched. The sequence was obtained from an older woman with acute or convalescent COVID-19. Sequenced material: peripheral blood. This rearrangement joins TRBV2 to TRBJ2-5; 7 bases align to TRBD1. The CDR3 here is CASSEGQSIETQYF. The CDR3 DNA sequence: TGTGCCAGCAGTGAGGGACAGTCCATAGAGACCCAGTACTTC.